This T cell receptor beta chain was found in a study of CD8+CD57+ T cells in acquired aplastic anemia. Study-level points and caveats: Around 29 shared CD8+ CDR3s appeared highly expressed within patients' immunodominant clones.

The patients chosen for sequencing had shown expansion of CD8+CD57+ cells (detected by flow cytometry). Points on this clonotype: What it binds is unknown.

Genomic DNA, the template, was used for profiling of the TCR beta VDJ and CDR3. TCRdb itself ran the reads through MiXCR, one entry per CDR3 protein. The sample carries about 160,000 distinct CDR3 sequences, 40% to 60% recorded once. The receptor comes from a human donor with aplastic anemia. The sample consisted of sorted CD4+, CD8+, or CD8+CD57+ T cells (not recorded which) from PBMCs.

The CDR3 spells CASSDGGRYEQPQHF. In nucleotides, the CDR3 is TGTGCCAGCAGTGACGGGGGTAGGTACGAGCAGCCCCAGCATTTT. The chain couples TRBV2 to TRBJ1-5, with TRBD1 as a possible D gene (5 bases). CDR3 length equals 15 residues. The germline V gene has CDR1 SNHLY and CDR2 FYNNEI. V was cut by 3 bases and J by 7 bases, with 16 bases left in between.